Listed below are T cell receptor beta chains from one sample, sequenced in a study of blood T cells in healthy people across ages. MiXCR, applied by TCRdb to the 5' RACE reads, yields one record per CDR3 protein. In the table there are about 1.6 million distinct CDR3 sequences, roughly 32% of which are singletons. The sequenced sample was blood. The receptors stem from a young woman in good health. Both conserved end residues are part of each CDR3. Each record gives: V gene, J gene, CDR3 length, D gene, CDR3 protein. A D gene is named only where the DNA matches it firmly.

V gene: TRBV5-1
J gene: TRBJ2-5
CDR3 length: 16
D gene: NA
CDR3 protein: CASSLGYAGYQETQYF

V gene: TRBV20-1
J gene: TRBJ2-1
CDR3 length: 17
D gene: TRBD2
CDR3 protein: CSATKQTSGGTYNEQFF

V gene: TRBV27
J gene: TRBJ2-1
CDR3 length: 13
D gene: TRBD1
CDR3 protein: CASSRNRGSEQFF

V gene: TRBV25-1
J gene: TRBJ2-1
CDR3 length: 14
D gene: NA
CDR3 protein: CASSGDTIRNEQFF

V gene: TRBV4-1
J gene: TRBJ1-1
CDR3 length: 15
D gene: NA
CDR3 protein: CASSQVGGRGAEAFF

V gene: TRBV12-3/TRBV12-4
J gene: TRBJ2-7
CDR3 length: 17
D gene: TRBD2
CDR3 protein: CASSFPRTTSGGYEQYF

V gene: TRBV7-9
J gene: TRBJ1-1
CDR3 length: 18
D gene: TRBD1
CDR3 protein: CASSPPIGGRNLNTEAFF

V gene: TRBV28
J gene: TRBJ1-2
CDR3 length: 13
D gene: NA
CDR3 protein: CASSLWRAYGYTF

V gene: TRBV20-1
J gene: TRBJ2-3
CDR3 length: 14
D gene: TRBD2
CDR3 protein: CSAGRDYHPDTQYF

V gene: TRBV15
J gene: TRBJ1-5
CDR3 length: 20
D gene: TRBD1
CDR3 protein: CATSRASGTGGPVSNQPQHF

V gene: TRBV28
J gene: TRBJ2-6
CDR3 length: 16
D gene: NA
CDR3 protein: CASSFPSGPGANVLTF

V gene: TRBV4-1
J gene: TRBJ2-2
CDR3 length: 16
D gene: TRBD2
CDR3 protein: CASSQGSGSFTGELFF

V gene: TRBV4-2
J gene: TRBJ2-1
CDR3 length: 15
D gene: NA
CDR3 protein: CASSRDLKSYNEQFF

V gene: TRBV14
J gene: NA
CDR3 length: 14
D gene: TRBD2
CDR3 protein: CASKKREESYEQYF

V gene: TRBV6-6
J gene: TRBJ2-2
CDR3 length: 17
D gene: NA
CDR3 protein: CASTNGPGLANTGELFF

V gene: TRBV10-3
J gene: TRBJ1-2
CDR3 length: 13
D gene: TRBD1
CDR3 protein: CAISEGQVYGYTF

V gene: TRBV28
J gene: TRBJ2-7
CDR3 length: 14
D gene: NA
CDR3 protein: CASSSRDRETSWYF

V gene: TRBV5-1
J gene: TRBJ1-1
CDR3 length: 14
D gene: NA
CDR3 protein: CASSLLTGATEAFF

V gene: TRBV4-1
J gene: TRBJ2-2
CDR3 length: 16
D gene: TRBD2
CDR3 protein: CASSQEGTKRGGELFF

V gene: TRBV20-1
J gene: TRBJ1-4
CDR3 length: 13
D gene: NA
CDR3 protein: CSARDSWKEKLFF

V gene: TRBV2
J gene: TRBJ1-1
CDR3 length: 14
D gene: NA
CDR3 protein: CASSEAAGNTEAFF

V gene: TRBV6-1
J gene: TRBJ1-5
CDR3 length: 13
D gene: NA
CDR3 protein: CASSDWEGQPQHF

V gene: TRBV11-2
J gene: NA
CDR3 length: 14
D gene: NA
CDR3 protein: CASSFGQAIETQYF

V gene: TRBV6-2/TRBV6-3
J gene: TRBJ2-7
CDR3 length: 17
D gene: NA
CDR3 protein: CASSYPTTHRVIYEQYF

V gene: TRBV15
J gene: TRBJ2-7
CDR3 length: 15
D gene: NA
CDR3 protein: CATSRTGEGNNEQYF

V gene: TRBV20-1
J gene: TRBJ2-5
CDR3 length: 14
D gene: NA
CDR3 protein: CSARATVIQETQYF

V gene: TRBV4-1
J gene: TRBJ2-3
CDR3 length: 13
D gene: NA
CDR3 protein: CASSPGQKDTQYF

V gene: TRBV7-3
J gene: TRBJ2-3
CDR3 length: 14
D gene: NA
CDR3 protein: CASSLRGSRDTQYF

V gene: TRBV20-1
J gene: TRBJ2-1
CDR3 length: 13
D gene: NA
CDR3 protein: CSARDQAFGEQFF

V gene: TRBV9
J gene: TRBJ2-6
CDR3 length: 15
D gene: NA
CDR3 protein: CASSGPPSGANVLTF

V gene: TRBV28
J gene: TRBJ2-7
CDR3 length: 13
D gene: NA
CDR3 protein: CAGSFRPAGEQYF

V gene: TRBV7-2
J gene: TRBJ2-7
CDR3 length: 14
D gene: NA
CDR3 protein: CASSPRRVTYEQYF

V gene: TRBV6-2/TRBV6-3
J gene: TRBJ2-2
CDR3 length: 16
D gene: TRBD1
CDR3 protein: CASSLRTGVTTGELFF

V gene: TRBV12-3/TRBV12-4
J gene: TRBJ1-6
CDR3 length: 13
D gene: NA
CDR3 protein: CASSFGRDSPLHF

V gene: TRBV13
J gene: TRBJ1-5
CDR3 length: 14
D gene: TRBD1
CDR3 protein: CASAKGQHNQPQHF

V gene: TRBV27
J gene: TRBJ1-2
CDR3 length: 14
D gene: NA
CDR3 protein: CASSFGKGYYGYTF

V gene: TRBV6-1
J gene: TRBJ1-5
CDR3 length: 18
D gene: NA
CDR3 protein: CASSEEGLGTFSNQPQHF

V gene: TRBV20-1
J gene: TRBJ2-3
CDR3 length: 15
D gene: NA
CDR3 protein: CSASTGGLATDTQYF

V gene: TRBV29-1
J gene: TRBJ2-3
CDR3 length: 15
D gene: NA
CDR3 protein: CSGEASGSGADTQYF

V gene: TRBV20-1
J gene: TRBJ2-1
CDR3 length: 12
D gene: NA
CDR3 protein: CSEAGSKNEQFF

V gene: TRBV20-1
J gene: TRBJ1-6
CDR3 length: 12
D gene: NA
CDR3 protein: CSADGNLAPLHF

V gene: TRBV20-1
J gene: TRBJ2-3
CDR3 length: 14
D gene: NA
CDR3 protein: CSASARTNTDTQYF

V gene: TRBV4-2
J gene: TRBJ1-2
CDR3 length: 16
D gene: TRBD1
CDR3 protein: CASSQEKTGEFGGYTF

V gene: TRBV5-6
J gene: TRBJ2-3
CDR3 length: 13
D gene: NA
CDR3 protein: CASSFLYLDTQYF

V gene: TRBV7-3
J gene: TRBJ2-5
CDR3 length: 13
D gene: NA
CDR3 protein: CASNPRLQETQYF

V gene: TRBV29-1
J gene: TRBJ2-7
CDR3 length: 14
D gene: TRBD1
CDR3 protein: CSVAPQGTGVEQYF

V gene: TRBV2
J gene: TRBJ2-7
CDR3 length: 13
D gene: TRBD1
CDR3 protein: CATGQSVSYEQYF

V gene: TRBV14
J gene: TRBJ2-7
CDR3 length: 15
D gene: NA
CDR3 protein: CASSQVRGLHYEQYF

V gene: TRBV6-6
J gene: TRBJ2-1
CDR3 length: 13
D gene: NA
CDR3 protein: CASSPGGQAEQFF

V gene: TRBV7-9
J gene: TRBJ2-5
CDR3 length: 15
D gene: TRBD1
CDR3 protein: CASSPTRDSWETQYF

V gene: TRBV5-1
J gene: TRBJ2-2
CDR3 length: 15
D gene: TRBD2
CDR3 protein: CASNIAGVDAGELFF

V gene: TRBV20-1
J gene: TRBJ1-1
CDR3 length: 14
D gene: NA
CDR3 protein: CSATTEARGPEAFF

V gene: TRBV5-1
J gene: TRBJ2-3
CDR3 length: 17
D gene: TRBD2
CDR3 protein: CASSLWDPSGYTDTQYF

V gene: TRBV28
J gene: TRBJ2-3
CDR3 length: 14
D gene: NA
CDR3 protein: CASSEPTSTDTQYF

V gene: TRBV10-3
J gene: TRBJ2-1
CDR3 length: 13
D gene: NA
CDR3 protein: CATSVEYRNEQFF

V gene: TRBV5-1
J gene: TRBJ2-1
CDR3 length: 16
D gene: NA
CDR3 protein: CASSLRPGTWGNEQFF

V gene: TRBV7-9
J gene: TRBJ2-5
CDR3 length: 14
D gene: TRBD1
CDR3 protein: CASSTRTGVETQYF